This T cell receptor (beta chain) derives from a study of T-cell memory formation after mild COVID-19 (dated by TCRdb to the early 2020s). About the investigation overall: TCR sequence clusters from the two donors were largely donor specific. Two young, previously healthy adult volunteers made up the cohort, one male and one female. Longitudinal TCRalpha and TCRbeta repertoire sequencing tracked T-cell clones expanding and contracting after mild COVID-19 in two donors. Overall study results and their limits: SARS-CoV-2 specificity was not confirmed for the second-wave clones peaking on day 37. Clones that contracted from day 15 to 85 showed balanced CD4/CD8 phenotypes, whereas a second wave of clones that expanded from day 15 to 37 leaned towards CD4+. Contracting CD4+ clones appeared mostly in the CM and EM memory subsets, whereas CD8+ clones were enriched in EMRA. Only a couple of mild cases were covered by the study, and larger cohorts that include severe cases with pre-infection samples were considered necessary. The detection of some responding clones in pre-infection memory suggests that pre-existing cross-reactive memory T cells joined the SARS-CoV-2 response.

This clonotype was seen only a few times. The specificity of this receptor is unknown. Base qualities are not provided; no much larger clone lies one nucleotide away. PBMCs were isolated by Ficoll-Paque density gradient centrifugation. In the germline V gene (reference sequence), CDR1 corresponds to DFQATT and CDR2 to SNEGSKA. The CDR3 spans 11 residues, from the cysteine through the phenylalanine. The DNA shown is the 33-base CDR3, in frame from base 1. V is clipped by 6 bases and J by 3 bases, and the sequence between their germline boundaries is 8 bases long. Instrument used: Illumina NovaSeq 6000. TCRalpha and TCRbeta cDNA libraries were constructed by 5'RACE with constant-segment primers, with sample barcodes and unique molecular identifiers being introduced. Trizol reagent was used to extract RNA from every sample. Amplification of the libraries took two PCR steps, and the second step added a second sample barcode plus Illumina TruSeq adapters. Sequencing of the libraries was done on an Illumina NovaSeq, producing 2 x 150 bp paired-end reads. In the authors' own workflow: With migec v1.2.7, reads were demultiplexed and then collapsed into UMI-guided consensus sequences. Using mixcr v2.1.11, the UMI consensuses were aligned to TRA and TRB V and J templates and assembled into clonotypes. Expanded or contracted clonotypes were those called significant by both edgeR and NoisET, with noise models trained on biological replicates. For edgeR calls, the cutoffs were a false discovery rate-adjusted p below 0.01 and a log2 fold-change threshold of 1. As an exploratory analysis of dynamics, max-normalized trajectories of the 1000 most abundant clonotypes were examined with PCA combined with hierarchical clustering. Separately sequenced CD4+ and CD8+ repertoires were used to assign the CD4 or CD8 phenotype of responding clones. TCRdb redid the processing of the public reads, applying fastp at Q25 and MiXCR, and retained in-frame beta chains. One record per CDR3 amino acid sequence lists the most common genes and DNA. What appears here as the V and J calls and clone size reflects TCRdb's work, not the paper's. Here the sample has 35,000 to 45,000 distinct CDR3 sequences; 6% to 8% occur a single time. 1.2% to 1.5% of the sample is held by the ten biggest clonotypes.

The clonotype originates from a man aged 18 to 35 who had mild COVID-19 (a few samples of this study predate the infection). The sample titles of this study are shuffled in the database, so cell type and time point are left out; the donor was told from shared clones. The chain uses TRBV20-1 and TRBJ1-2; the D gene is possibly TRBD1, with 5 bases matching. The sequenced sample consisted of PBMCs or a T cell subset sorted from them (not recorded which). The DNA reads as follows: TGCAGTGCGGCACAGGACTATGGCTACACCTTC. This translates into CSAAQDYGYTF.